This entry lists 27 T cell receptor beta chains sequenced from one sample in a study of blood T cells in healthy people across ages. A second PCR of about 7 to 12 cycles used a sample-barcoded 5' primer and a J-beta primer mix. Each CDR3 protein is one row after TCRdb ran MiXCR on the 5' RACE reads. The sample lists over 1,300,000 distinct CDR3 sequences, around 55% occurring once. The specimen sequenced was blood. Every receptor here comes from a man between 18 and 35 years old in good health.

The CDR3: CASSEPGLDFYEQYF. Here the CDR3 DNA reads TGTGCCAGCAGCGAGCCGGGACTAGACTTCTACGAGCAGTACTTC. V and J are TRBV6-2 or TRBV6-3 and TRBJ2-7, with 8 bases lining up with TRBD2. V gave up 6 bases and J gave up 3 bases; unmatched junction bases: 10. This CDR3 spans 15 amino acids. The V gene's germline CDR1 is MNHEY and CDR2 SVGEGT.

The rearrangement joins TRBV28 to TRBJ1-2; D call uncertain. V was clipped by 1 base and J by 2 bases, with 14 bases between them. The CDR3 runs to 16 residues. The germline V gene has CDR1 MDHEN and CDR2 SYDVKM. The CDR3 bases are TGTGCCAGCAGTTTATTAGGTCTGGGCGCAAACTATGGCTACACCTTC. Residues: CASSLLGLGANYGYTF.

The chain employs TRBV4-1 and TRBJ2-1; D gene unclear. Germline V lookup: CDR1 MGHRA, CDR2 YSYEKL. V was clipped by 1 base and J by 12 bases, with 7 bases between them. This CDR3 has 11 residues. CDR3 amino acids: CASSQVGVQFF. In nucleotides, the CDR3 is TGCGCCAGCAGCCAAGTTGGGGTGCAGTTCTTC.

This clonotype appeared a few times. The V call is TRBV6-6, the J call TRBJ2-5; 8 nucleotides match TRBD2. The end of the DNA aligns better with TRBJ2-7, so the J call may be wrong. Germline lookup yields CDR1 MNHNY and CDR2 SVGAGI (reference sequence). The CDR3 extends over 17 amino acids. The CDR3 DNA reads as TGTGCCAGCAGTTACTCCACGACGAGCGGGGGTGGTTACGAGCAGTACTTC. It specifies CASSYSTTSGGGYEQYF.

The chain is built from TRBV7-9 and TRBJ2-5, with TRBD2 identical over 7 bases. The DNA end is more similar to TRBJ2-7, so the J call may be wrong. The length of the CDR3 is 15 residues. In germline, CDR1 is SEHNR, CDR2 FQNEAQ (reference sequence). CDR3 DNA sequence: TGTGCCAGCAGCTTAGGACGGGGGGACCCCTACGAGCAGTACTTC. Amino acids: CASSLGRGDPYEQYF.

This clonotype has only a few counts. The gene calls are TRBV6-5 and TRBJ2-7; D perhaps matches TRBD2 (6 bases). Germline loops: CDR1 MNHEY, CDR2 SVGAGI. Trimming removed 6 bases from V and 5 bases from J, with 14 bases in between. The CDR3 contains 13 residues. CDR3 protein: CASSLGRLNEQYF. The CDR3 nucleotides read TGTGCCAGCAGCCTCGGGAGACTCAACGAGCAGTACTTC.

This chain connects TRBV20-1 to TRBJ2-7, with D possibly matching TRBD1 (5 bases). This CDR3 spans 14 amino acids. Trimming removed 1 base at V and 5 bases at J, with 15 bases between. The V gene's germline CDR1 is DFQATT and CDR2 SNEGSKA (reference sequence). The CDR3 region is CSARGPQVVHEQYF. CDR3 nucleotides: TGCAGTGCTAGAGGCCCACAGGTTGTCCACGAGCAGTACTTC.

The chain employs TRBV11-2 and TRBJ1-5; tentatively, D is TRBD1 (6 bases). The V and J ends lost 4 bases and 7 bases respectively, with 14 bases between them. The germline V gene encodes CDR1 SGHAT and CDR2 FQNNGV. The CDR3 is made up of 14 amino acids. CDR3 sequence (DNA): TGTGCCAGCAGCTCGCAGACAGGCCCCCAGCCCCAGCATTTT. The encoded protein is CASSSQTGPQPQHF.

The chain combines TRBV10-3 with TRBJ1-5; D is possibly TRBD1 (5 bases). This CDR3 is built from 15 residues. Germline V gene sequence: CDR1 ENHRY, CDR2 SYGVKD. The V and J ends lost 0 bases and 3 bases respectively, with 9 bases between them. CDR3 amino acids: CAISESVTDNQPQHF. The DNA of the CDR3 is TGTGCCATCAGTGAGTCCGTGACAGACAATCAGCCCCAGCATTTT.

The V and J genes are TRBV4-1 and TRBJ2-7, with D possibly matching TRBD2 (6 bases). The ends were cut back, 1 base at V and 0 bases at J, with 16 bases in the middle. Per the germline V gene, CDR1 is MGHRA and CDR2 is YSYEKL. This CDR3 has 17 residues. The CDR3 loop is CASSQVGFGGNSYEQYF. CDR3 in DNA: TGCGCCAGCAGCCAAGTCGGATTCGGCGGGAACTCCTACGAGCAGTACTTC.

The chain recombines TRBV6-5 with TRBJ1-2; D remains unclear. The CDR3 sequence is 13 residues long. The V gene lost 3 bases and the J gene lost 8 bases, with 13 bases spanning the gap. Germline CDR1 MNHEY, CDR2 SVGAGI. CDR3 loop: CASSYGRGVGYTF. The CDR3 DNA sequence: TGTGCCAGCAGTTATGGTCGCGGCGTGGGCTACACCTTC.

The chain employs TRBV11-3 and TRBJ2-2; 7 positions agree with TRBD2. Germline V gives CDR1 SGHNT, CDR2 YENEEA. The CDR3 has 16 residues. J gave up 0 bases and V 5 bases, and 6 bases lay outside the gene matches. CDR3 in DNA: TGTGCCAGCAGCACTTGGGAGGGCCCGAACACCGGGGAGCTGTTTTTT. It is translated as CASSTWEGPNTGELFF. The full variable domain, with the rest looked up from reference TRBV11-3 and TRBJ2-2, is EAGVVQSPRYKIIEKKQPVAFWCNPISGHNTLYWYLQNLGQGPELLIRYENEEAVDDSQLPKDRFSAERLKGVDSTLKIQPAELGDSAVYLCASSTWEGPNTGELFFGEGSRLTVL.

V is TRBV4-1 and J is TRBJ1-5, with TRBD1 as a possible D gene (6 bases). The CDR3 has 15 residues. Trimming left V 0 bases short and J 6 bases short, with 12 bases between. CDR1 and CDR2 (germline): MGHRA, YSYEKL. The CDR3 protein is CASSQEGRGGQPQHF. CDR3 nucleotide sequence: TGCGCCAGCAGCCAAGAAGGCAGGGGAGGTCAGCCCCAGCATTTT.

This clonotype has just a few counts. DNA of the CDR3: TGTGCCAGCAGCTTAGCGCTGGGACTCTCCTACGAGCAGTACTTC. This translates into CASSLALGLSYEQYF. The chain is built from TRBV7-6 and TRBJ2-7, with D perhaps matching TRBD2 (6 bases). The V and J ends lost 0 bases and 0 bases respectively, with 9 bases between them. Germline assignment: CDR1 SGHVS and CDR2 FNYEAQ. CDR3 size: 15 residues. The full variable domain, its missing parts supplied by reference TRBV7-6 and TRBJ2-7, is GAGVSQSPRYKVTKRGQDVALRCDPISGHVSLYWYRQALGQGPEFLTYFNYEAQQDKSGLPNDRFSAERPEGSISTLTIQRTEQRDSAMYRCASSLALGLSYEQYFGPGTRLTVT.

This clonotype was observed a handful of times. The CDR3 DNA follows: TGCAGCGTGGGACAGGGGGCCGACTCTGGGGCCAACGTCCTGACTTTC. It is translated as CSVGQGADSGANVLTF. The chain links TRBV29-1 to TRBJ2-6; 12 nucleotides line up with TRBD1. CDR1 and CDR2 from the germline V gene are SQVTM and ANQGSEA. V shed 6 bases and J 0 bases; nucleotides not matched to a gene: 3. The CDR3 has 16 residues.

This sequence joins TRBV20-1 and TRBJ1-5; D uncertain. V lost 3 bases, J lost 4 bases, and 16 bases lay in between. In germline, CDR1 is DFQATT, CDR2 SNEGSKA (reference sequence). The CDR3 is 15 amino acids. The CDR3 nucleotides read TGCAGTGCTAGGGAGGCCCCACCCAAGAATCAGCCCCAGCATTTT. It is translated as CSAREAPPKNQPQHF.

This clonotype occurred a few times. The CDR3 loop reads CASSVAEDSFSNYGYTF. The DNA for the CDR3 is TGTGCCAGCAGCGTAGCTGAGGACTCCTTTTCTAACTATGGCTACACCTTC. The chain has TRBV9 and TRBJ1-2; D ambiguous. Trimming cost V 0 bases and J 0 bases, with 15 bases left between them. The CDR3 has 17 amino acids. Germline V gene sequence: CDR1 SGDLS, CDR2 YYNGEE.

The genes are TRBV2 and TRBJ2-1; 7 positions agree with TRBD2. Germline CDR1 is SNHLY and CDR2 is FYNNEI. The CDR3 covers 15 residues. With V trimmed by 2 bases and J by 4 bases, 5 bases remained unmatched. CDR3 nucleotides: TGTGCCAGCAGTGAACCTAGCGGACTATACAATGAGCAGTTCTTC. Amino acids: CASSEPSGLYNEQFF.

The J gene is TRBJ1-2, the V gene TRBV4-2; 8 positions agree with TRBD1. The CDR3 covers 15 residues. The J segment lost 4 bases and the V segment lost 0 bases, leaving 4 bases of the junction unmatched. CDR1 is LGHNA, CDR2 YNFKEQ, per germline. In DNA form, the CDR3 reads TGTGCCAGCAGCCAAGATACGACAGGGGCCTATGGCTACACCTTC. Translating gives CASSQDTTGAYGYTF.

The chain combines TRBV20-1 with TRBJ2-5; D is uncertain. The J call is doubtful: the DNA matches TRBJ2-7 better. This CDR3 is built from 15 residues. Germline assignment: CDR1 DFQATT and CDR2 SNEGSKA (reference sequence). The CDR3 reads CSASHDNRAAYEQYF. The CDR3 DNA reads TGCAGTGCTAGCCACGATAACCGGGCAGCCTACGAGCAGTACTTC.

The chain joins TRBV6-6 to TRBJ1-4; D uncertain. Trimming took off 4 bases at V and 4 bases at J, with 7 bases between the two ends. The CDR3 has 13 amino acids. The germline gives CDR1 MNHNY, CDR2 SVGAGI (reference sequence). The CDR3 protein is CASSLSVNEKLFF. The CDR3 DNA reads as TGTGCCAGCAGTTTGTCAGTTAATGAAAAACTGTTTTTT.

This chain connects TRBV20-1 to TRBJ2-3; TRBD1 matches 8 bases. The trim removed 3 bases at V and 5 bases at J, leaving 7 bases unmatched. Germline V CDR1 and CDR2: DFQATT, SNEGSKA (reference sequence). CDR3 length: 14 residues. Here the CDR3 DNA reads TGCAGTGCTAGTAAGACAGGGGCCGGAGATACGCAGTATTTT. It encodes CSASKTGAGDTQYF.

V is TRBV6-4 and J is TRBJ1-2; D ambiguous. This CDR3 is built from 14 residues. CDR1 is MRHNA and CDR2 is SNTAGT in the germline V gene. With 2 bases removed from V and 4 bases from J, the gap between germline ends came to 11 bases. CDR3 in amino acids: CASSDQVSSYGYTF. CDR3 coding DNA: TGTGCCAGCAGTGACCAAGTCTCTTCCTATGGCTACACCTTC.

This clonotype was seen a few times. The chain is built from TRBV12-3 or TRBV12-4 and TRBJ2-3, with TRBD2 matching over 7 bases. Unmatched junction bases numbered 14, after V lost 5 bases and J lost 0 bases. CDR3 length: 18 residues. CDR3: CASSEGGLAVPSTDTQYF. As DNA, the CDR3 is TGTGCCAGCAGTGAAGGTGGGCTAGCGGTCCCTAGCACAGATACGCAGTATTTT.

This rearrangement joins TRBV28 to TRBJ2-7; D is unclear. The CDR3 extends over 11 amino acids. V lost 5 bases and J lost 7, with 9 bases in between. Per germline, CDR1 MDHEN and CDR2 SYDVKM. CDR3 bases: TGTGCCAGCAGTGCCGTGGGGGAGCAGTACTTC. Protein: CASSAVGEQYF.

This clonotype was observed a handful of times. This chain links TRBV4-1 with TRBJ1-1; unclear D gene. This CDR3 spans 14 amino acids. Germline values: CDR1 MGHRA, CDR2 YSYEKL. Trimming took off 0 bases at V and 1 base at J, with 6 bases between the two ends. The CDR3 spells CASSQDSANTEAFF. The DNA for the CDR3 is TGCGCCAGCAGCCAAGATTCAGCGAACACTGAAGCTTTCTTT.

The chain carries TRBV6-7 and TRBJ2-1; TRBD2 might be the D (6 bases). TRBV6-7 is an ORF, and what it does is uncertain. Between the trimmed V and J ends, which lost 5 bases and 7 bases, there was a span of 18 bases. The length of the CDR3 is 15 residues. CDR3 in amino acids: CASSPHPSARNEQFF. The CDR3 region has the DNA TGTGCCAGCAGTCCCCACCCTAGCGCGCGGAATGAGCAGTTCTTC.